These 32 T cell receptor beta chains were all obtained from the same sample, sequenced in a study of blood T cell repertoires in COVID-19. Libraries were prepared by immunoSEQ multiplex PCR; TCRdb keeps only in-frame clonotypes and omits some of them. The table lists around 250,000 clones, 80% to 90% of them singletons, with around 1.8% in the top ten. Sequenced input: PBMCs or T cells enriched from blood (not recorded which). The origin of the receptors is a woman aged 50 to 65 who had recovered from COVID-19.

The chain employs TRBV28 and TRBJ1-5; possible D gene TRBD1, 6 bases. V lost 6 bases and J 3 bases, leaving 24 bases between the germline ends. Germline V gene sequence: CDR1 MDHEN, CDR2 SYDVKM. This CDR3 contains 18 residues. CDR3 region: CASRGPGGGANNNQPQHF. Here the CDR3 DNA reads TGTGCCAGCAGAGGGCCCGGAGGGGGGGCAAATAACAATCAGCCCCAGCATTTT.

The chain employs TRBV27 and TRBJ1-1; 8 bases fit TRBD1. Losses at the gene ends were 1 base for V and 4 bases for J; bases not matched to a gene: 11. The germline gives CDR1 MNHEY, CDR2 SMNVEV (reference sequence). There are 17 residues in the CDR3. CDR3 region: CASSLFGDRPMSTEAFF. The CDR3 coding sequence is TGTGCCAGCAGTTTATTCGGGGACAGGCCCATGAGCACTGAAGCTTTCTTT.

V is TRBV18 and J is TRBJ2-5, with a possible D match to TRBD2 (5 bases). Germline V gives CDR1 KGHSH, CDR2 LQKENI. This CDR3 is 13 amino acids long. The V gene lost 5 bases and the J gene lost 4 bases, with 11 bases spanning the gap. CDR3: CASSEGLAETQYF. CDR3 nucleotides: TGTGCCAGCTCAGAAGGTCTAGCAGAGACCCAGTACTTC.

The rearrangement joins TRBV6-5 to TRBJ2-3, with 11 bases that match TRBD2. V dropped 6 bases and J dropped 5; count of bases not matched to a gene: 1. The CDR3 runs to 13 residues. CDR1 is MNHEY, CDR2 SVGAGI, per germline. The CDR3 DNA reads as TGTGCCAGCAGAGGACTAGCGGGAGATACGCAGTATTTT. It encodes CASRGLAGDTQYF.

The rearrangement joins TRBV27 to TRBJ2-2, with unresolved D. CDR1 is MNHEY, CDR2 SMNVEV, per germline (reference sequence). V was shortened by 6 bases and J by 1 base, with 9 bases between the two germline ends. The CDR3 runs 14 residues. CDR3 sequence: CASSYSGNTGELFF. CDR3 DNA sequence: TGTGCCAGCAGCTATTCGGGGAACACCGGGGAGCTGTTTTTT.

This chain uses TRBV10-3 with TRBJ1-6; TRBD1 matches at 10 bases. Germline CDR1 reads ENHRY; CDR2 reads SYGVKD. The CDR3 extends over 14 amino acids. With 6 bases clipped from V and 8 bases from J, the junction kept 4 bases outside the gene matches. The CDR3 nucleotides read TGTGCCATCAGACAGGGACAGGGGCATTCACCCCTCCACTTT. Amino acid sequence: CAIRQGQGHSPLHF.

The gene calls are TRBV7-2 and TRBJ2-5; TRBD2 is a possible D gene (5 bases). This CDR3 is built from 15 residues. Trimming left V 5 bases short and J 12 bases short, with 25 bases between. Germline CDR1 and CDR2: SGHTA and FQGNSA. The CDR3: CASSPPGRAFPPEYF. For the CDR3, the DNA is TGTGCCAGCAGCCCACCGGGAAGGGCTTTCCCCCCTGAGTACTTC.

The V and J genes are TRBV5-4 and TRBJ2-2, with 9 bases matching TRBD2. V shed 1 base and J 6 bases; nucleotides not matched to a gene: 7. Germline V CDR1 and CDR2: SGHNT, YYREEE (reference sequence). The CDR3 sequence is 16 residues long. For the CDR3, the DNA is TGTGCCAGCAGCTTGTCTGGTAGCGGGAGTTCCGGGGAGCTGTTTTTT. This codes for CASSLSGSGSSGELFF.

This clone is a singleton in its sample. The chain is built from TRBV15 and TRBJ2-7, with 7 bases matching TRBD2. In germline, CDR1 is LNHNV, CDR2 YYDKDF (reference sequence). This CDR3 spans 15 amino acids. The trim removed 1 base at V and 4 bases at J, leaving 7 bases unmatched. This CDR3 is CATSRGDLADYEQYF. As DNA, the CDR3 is TGTGCCACCAGCAGAGGGGACCTAGCGGATTACGAGCAGTACTTC. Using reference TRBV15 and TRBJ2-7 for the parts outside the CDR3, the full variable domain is DAMVIQNPRYQVTQFGKPVTLSCSQTLNHNVMYWYQQKSSQAPKLLFHYYDKDFNNEADTPDNFQSRRPNTSFCFLDIRSPGLGDTAMYLCATSRGDLADYEQYFGPGTRLTVT.

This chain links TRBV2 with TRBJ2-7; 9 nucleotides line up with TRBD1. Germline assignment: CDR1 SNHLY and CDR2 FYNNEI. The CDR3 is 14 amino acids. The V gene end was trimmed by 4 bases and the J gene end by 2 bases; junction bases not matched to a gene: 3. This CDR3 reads CASSAGTGPYEQYF. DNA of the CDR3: TGTGCCAGCAGTGCCGGGACAGGGCCCTACGAGCAGTACTTC.

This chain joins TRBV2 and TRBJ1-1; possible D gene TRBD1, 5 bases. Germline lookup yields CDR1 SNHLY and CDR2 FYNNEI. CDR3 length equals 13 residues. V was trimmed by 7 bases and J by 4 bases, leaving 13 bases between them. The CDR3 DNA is TGTGCCAGCACCGAAGGCGGGGGCACTGAAGCTTTCTTT. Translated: CASTEGGGTEAFF.

The CDR3 region has the DNA TGTGCCAGCTCAATCGGTATTCCCTCCTACAATGAGCAGTTCTTC. This sequence encodes CASSIGIPSYNEQFF. This chain uses TRBV18 with TRBJ2-1; unclear D gene. Trimming pared 5 bases from V and 0 bases from J, leaving 11 bases between. The CDR3 has 15 residues. The V gene's germline CDR1 is KGHSH and CDR2 LQKENI.

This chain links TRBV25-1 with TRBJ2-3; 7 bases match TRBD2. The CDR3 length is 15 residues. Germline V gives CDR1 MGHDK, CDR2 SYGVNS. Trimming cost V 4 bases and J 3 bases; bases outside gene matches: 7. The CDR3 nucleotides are TGTGCCAGCAGTGTTTTGGCGGGAGCTACAGATACGCAGTATTTT. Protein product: CASSVLAGATDTQYF.

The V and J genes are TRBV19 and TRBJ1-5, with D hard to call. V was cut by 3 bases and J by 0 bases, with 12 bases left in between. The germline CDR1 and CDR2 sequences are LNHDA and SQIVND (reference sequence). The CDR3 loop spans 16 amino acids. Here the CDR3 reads CASSIRVQNSNQPQHF. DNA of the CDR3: TGTGCCAGTAGTATTCGTGTACAAAATAGCAATCAGCCCCAGCATTTT.

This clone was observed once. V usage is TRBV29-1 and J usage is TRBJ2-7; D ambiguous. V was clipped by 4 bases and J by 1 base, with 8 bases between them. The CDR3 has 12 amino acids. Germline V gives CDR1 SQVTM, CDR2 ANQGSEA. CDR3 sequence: CSVGQESYEQYF. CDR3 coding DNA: TGCAGCGTTGGGCAGGAATCCTACGAGCAGTACTTC.

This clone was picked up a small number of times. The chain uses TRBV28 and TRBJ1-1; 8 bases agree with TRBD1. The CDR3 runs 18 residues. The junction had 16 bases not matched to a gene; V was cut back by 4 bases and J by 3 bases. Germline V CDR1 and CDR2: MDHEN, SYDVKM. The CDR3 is CASSSRTGRGRRYTEAFF. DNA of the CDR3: TGTGCCAGCAGTTCCCGGACAGGGCGGGGGAGACGGTACACTGAAGCTTTCTTT. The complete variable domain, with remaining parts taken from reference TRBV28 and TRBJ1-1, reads DVKVTQSSRYLVKRTGEKVFLECVQDMDHENMFWYRQDPGLGLRLIYFSYDVKMKEKGDIPEGYSVSREKKERFSLILESASTNQTSMYLCASSSRTGRGRRYTEAFFGQGTRLTVV.

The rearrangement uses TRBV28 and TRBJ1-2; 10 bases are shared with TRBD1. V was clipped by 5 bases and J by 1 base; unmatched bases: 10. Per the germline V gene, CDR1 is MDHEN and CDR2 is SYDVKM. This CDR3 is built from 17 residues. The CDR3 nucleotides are TGTGCCAGCAGTCCCGGAGGGACAGGGGATTTTAACTATGGCTACACCTTC. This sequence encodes CASSPGGTGDFNYGYTF.

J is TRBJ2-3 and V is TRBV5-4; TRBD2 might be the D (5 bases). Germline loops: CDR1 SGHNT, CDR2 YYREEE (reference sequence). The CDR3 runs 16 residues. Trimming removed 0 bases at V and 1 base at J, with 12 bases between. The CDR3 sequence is CASSLGEPQRTDTQYF. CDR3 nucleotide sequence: TGTGCCAGCAGCTTGGGGGAGCCTCAGCGCACAGATACGCAGTATTTT.

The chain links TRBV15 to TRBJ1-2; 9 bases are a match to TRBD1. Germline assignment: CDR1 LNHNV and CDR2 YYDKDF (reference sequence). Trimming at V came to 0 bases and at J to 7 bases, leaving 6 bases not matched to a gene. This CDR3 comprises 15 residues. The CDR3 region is CATSREPGQGFGYTF. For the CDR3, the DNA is TGTGCCACCAGCAGAGAGCCGGGACAGGGCTTTGGCTACACCTTC.

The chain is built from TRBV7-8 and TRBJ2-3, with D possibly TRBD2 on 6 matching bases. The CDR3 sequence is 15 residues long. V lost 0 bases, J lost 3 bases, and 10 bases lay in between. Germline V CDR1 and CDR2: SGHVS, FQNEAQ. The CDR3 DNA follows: TGTGCCAGCAGCTTAGCTAGCGGAACTACAGATACGCAGTATTTT. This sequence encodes CASSLASGTTDTQYF. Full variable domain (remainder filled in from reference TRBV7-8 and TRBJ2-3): GAGVSQSPRYKVAKRGQDVALRCDPISGHVSLFWYQQALGQGPEFLTYFQNEAQLDKSGLPSDRFFAERPEGSVSTLKIQRTQQEDSAVYLCASSLASGTTDTQYFGPGTRLTVL.

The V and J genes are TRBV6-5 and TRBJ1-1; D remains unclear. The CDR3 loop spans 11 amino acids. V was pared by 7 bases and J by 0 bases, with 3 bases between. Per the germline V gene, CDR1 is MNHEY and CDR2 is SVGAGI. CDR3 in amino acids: CASTMNTEAFF. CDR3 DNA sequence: TGTGCCAGCACTATGAACACTGAAGCTTTCTTT.

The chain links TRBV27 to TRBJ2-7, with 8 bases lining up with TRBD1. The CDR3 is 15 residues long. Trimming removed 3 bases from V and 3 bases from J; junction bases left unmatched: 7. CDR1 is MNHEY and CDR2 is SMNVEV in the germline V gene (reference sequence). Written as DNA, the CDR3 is TGTGCCAGCAGTTTCGGACAGGGTTCGAACTACGAGCAGTACTTC. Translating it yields CASSFGQGSNYEQYF.

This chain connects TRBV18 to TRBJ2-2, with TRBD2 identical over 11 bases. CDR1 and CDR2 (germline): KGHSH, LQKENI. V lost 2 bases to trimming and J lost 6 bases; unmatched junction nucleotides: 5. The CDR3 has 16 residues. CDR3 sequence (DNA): TGTGCCAGCTCACCAAGAACTAGCGGGAGCGCCGGGGAGCTGTTTTTT. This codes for CASSPRTSGSAGELFF.

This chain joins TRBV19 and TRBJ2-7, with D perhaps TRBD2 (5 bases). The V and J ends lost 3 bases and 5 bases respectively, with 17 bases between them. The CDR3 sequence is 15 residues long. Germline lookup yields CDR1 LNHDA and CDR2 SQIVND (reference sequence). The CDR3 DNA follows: TGTGCCAGTAGTATTACGGTCGGCGGGTTACACGAGCAGTACTTC. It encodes CASSITVGGLHEQYF.

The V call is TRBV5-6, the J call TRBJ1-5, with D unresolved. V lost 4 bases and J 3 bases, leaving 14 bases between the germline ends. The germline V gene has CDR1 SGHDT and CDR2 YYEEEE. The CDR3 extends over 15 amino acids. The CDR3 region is CASSVREVVNQPQHF. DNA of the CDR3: TGTGCCAGCAGCGTCCGGGAGGTCGTCAATCAGCCCCAGCATTTT.

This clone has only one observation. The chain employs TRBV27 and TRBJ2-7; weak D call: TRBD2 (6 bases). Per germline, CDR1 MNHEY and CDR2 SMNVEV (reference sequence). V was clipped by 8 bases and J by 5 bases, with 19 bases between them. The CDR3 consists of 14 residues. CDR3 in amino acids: CASGTSRERNEQYF. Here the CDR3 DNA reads TGTGCCAGCGGCACCTCCCGGGAGAGGAACGAGCAGTACTTC.

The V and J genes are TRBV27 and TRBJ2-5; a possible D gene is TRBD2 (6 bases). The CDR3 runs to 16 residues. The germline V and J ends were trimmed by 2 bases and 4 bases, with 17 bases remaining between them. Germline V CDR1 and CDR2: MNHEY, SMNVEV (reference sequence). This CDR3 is CASSLRVGEVTETQYF. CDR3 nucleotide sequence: TGTGCCAGCAGTTTACGAGTAGGGGAGGTGACAGAGACCCAGTACTTC.

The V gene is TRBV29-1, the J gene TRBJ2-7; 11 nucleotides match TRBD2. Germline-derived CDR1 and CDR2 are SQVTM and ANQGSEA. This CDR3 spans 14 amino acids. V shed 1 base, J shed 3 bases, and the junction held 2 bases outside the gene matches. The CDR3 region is CSVEGLAGGYEQYF. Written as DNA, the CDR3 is TGCAGCGTTGAAGGGCTAGCGGGGGGCTACGAGCAGTACTTC.

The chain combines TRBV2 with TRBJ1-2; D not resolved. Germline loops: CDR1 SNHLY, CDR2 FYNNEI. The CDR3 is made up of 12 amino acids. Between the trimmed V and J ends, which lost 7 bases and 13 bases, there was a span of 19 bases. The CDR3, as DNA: TGTGCCAGCATTCGGGGAGGGTCCGGATTCACCTTC. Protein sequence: CASIRGGSGFTF.

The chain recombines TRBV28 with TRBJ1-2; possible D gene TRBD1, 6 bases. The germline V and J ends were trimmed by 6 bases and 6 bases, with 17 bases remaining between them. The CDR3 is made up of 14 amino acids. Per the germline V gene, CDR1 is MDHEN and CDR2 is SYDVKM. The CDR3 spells CASSPPGGRNGYTF. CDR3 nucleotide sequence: TGTGCCAGCAGCCCGCCGGGGGGCAGGAATGGCTACACCTTC.

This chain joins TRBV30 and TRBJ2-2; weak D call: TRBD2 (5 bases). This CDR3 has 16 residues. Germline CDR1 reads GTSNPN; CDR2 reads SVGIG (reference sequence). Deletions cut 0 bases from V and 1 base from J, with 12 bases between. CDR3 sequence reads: CAWSVPAVGNTGELFF. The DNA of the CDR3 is TGTGCCTGGAGTGTACCAGCGGTGGGGAACACCGGGGAGCTGTTTTTT.

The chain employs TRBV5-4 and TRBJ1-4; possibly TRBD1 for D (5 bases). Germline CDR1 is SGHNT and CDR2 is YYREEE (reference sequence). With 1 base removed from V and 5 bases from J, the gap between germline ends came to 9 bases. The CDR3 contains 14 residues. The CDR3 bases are TGTGCCAGCAGCTTGTGGGCAGGGAATGAAAAACTGTTTTTT. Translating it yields CASSLWAGNEKLFF.